These 21 T cell receptor beta chains share one sample of origin, sequenced in a study of early T cells in non-severe SARS-CoV-2 infection. TCRdb processed the 5' RACE reads anew with MiXCR; each CDR3 protein has one entry. In the table there are about 92,000 distinct CDR3 sequences, 16% of which are singletons. The sample was whole blood. These receptors were taken from an adult who was a healthcare worker with PCR-confirmed SARS-CoV-2 infection or an uninfected control (not recorded which).

The chain carries TRBV20-1 and TRBJ1-2; weak D call: TRBD1 (5 bases). V shed 1 base and J shed 2 bases, with 11 bases lying between them. Germline V gene lookup returns CDR1 DFQATT and CDR2 SNEGSKA (reference sequence). The CDR3 loop spans 14 amino acids. The CDR3 spells CSARGGGENYGYTF. In DNA form, the CDR3 reads TGCAGTGCTAGAGGGGGAGGGGAGAACTATGGCTACACCTTC.

V gene TRBV7-8 combines with J gene TRBJ2-3; possible D gene TRBD1, 6 bases. Trimming took off 2 bases at V and 4 bases at J, with 16 bases between the two ends. The CDR3 loop spans 16 amino acids. Per the germline V gene, CDR1 is SGHVS and CDR2 is FQNEAQ. The CDR3 DNA is TGTGCCAGCAGCTTATGGGGGACACAAGGAGCAGATACGCAGTATTTT. Its protein product is CASSLWGTQGADTQYF.

This clonotype was seen many times. This rearrangement joins TRBV24-1 to TRBJ1-5; TRBD1 matches 8 bases. The ends lost 5 bases at V and 1 base at J; junction bases unmatched: 9. CDR3 size: 17 residues. Germline values: CDR1 KGHDR, CDR2 SFDVKD. The chain's CDR3 is CATSAPDRAGSNQPQHF. In DNA, the CDR3 is TGTGCCACCAGTGCCCCGGACAGGGCGGGGAGCAATCAGCCCCAGCATTTT.

The chain recombines TRBV28 with TRBJ2-1, with 7 bases matching TRBD1. The V gene end was trimmed by 5 bases and the J gene end by 7 bases; junction bases not matched to a gene: 11. CDR1 is MDHEN, CDR2 SYDVKM, per germline. The CDR3 runs to 15 residues. This chain's CDR3 is CASSPSLTGDNEQFF. The DNA for the CDR3 is TGTGCCAGCAGTCCGAGCCTAACAGGGGATAATGAGCAGTTCTTC.

This chain joins TRBV4-1 and TRBJ2-3; D is uncertain. V dropped 3 bases and J dropped 1 base, with 8 bases sitting between them. The germline V gene encodes CDR1 MGHRA and CDR2 YSYEKL. This CDR3 is 14 amino acids long. The CDR3 is CASSQTPGTDTQYF. The CDR3 DNA is TGCGCCAGCAGCCAGACACCCGGCACAGATACGCAGTATTTT.

This rearrangement joins TRBV5-1 to TRBJ2-1; no firm D call. The V end lost 2 bases, the J end lost 5 bases, and 8 bases lay between the germline ends. The V gene's germline CDR1 is SGHRS and CDR2 YFSETQ. CDR3 length equals 13 residues. The CDR3 protein is CASSLQRDNEQFF. CDR3 DNA: TGCGCCAGCAGCTTACAGCGTGACAATGAGCAGTTCTTC.

This clonotype appeared a few times. This chain connects TRBV20-1 to TRBJ1-6; 7 bases map to TRBD1. Per germline, CDR1 DFQATT and CDR2 SNEGSKA (reference sequence). CDR3 size: 15 residues. The trim removed 6 bases at V and 0 bases at J, leaving 5 bases unmatched. CDR3 sequence: CSARGGVSYNSPLHF. The CDR3, as DNA: TGCAGTGCCAGGGGGGGAGTCTCCTATAATTCACCCCTCCACTTT.

The chain has TRBV6-5 and TRBJ2-7; 10 bases agree with TRBD1. Germline CDR1 and CDR2: MNHEY and SVGAGI. With 8 bases clipped from V and 5 bases from J, the junction kept 12 bases outside the gene matches. The CDR3 runs to 15 residues. CDR3 DNA sequence: TGTGCCAGCTCTTTTTTGGGGACAGGGGTCAACGAGCAGTACTTC. The encoded protein is CASSFLGTGVNEQYF.

This clonotype has just a few counts. In DNA, the CDR3 is TGTGCCAGCAGCCCCGAACAGCGGGGGGGAATTTACAATGAGCAGTTCTTC. It yields the protein CASSPEQRGGIYNEQFF. The V and J genes are TRBV5-4 and TRBJ2-1; 10 bases are shared with TRBD2. The CDR3 consists of 17 residues. V dropped 4 bases and J dropped 4; count of bases not matched to a gene: 11. Germline CDR1 and CDR2: SGHNT and YYREEE (reference sequence). Based on the CDR3 plus reference TRBV5-4 and TRBJ2-1, the full variable domain is ETGVTQSPTHLIKTRGQQVTLRCSSQSGHNTVSWYQQALGQGPQFIFQYYREEENGRGNFPPRFSGLQFPNYSSELNVNALELDDSALYLCASSPEQRGGIYNEQFFGPGTRLTVL.

This clonotype has just a few counts. The chain has TRBV11-2 and TRBJ2-1, with TRBD2 matching 8 bases. This CDR3 is built from 18 residues. With V trimmed by 5 bases and J by 1 base, 13 bases remained unmatched. Germline values: CDR1 SGHAT, CDR2 FQNNGV. The CDR3 is CASSPQAPGLASYNEQFF. The DNA of the CDR3 is TGTGCCAGCAGCCCACAGGCCCCCGGACTAGCTTCCTACAATGAGCAGTTCTTC.

The chain is built from TRBV11-2 and TRBJ2-1, with unresolved D. Germline-derived CDR1 and CDR2 are SGHAT and FQNNGV. Trimming removed 5 bases at V and 7 bases at J, with 12 bases between. The length of the CDR3 is 13 residues. The CDR3 nucleotides are TGTGCCAGCAGCCCTATGGTCGTTAATGAGCAGTTCTTC. Its translation: CASSPMVVNEQFF. Based on the CDR3 plus reference TRBV11-2 and TRBJ2-1, the full variable domain is EAGVAQSPRYKIIEKRQSVAFWCNPISGHATLYWYQQILGQGPKLLIQFQNNGVVDDSQLPKDRFSAERLKGVDSTLKIQPAKLEDSAVYLCASSPMVVNEQFFGPGTRLTVL.

The CDR3 DNA reads TGCGCCAGCAGCCAAAAAGGGGCTGGGCAGCCCCAGCATTTT. Translated: CASSQKGAGQPQHF. This chain connects TRBV4-3 to TRBJ1-5; D might be TRBD1 (5 bases). This CDR3 spans 14 amino acids. Deletions cut 2 bases from V and 7 bases from J, with 12 bases between. Germline CDR1 reads LGHNA; CDR2 reads YSLEER.

This clonotype came up a few times. The V gene is TRBV20-1, the J gene TRBJ1-4, with a weak D call TRBD1 (5 bases). The V gene lost 7 bases and the J gene lost 2 bases, with 14 bases spanning the gap. There are 14 residues in the CDR3. Germline lookup yields CDR1 DFQATT and CDR2 SNEGSKA (reference sequence). CDR3 in DNA: TGCAGTGGCACTCAGGGTAGCACTAATGAAAAACTGTTTTTT. It encodes CSGTQGSTNEKLFF.

The gene calls are TRBV7-9 and TRBJ2-7; 9 positions match TRBD1. This CDR3 is 13 amino acids long. CDR1 and CDR2 (germline): SEHNR, FQNEAQ (reference sequence). The J segment lost 1 base and the V segment lost 6 bases, leaving 1 base of the junction unmatched. The CDR3 coding sequence is TGTGCCAGCAGGGACAGGGGTTCCTACGAGCAGTACTTC. It codes for CASRDRGSYEQYF.

This chain joins TRBV3-1 and TRBJ2-7, with 7 nucleotides matching TRBD2. The CDR3 is 16 residues long. Germline trimming cut 0 bases from V and 3 bases from J; bases unmatched to any gene: 8. Germline values: CDR1 LGHDT, CDR2 YNNKEL (reference sequence). CDR3 nucleotide sequence: TGTGCCAGCAGCCAAGATCTCCTAGCGGACATCTACGAGCAGTACTTC. It translates to CASSQDLLADIYEQYF.

The rearrangement uses TRBV11-2 and TRBJ2-7; tentative D call: TRBD2 (6 bases). Germline CDR1 reads SGHAT; CDR2 reads FQNNGV. Trimming stripped 5 bases from V and 0 bases from J, with 20 bases between. This CDR3 is built from 17 residues. In DNA, the CDR3 is TGTGCCAGCAGCCCCGGAATGGGGCGGGAACCCTCCTACGAGCAGTACTTC. Translating gives CASSPGMGREPSYEQYF.

The V call is TRBV2, the J call TRBJ2-3; D is unclear. Germline loops: CDR1 SNHLY, CDR2 FYNNEI. The CDR3 loop spans 14 amino acids. The V and J ends lost 0 bases and 2 bases respectively, with 6 bases between them. CDR3 bases: TGTGCCAGCAGTGAAGCGCTGGCCACAGATACGCAGTATTTT. Translation gives CASSEALATDTQYF.

At least ten counts were recorded for this clonotype. The chain has TRBV20-1 and TRBJ2-7; 7 nucleotides line up with TRBD1. From germline, CDR1 is DFQATT and CDR2 SNEGSKA (reference sequence). The CDR3 sequence is 14 residues long. Trimming removed 6 bases from V and 0 bases from J; junction bases left unmatched: 8. The CDR3 is CSAGDSLSSYEQYF. The CDR3 DNA is TGCAGTGCGGGGGACAGTTTGAGCTCCTACGAGCAGTACTTC.

V and J are TRBV10-3 and TRBJ1-1; no clear D. CDR1 is ENHRY and CDR2 is SYGVKD in the germline V gene. V was pared by 0 bases and J by 10 bases, with 9 bases between. The CDR3 sequence is 12 residues long. The CDR3 DNA reads TGTGCCATCAGTGAGTCGATCGGCGTAGCTTTCTTT. Translation gives CAISESIGVAFF.

This clonotype was seen a handful of times. The rearrangement links TRBV7-9 to TRBJ2-1, with TRBD2 matching 9 bases. CDR1 is SEHNR, CDR2 FQNEAQ, per germline (reference sequence). Losses at the gene ends were 5 bases for V and 5 bases for J; bases not matched to a gene: 16. This CDR3 region has 18 residues. This CDR3 reads CASSPGTSSIRMDNEQFF. DNA of the CDR3: TGTGCCAGCAGCCCCGGGACTAGCTCGATTCGTATGGACAATGAGCAGTTCTTC.

This clonotype appeared a few times. The chain combines TRBV18 with TRBJ2-2; D is unclear. This CDR3 is built from 16 residues. Trimming took 0 bases from V and 4 from J, leaving 12 bases between them. Germline-derived CDR1 and CDR2 are KGHSH and LQKENI. The CDR3 sequence: CASSPPGTPTTGELFF. The CDR3 bases are TGTGCCAGCTCACCACCCGGCACTCCCACCACCGGGGAGCTGTTTTTT.